This T cell receptor beta chain was obtained from a study of blood T cell repertoires in COVID-19. Study summary: Whether acute or convalescent, the COVID-19 samples came from the United States, Italy and Spain. T cells, B-cell-depleted T cells, or PBMCs provided the cDNA or gDNA that served as material.

One Seattle source followed patients from active infection through their disease course. How the authors handled the data: Amplification of reference gene primers was used by the study to estimate nucleated cell counts. Method: immunoSEQ multiplex PCR; TCRdb's copy keeps in-frame clones and lacks some. Clone size and the V and J calls come from that table; the DNA yielded D and trimming. The table has over 200,000 clones, approximately 90% seen once; the top ten hold approximately 2.5%. This clone has just one count. Germline V gene lookup returns CDR1 LNHDA and CDR2 SQIVND (reference sequence). J was trimmed by 2 bases and V by 7 bases; bases with no gene match: 10. CDR3 length: 15 residues.

This receptor was obtained from a man under 40 with COVID-19, enrolled during active disease. The V and J genes are TRBV19 and TRBJ1-2; 7 bases are shared with TRBD1. Sample: peripheral blood. The CDR3, as DNA: TGTGCCAGTACCAGGGGGACGTCACCAAACTATGGCTACACCTTC. It translates to CASTRGTSPNYGYTF.